What follows are 3 T cell receptor beta chains derived from one specimen sequenced in a study of shared clonotypes between healthy human individuals. Clones were read by immunoSEQ multiplex PCR, and TCRdb kept only the in-frame ones, dropping some. The sample has over 100,000 clones; about 71% are singletons. Sequenced material: memory CD8+ T cells sorted from blood. The subset was: CD45RO+ cells pooled with CCR7-negative TemRA cells. The receptors stem from a woman in her 30s in good health.

The V and J genes are TRBV29-1 and TRBJ2-2; TRBD2 might be the D (7 bases). The CDR3 covers 16 residues. V was clipped by 3 bases and J by 4 bases, with 18 bases between them. Germline V gene sequence: CDR1 SQVTM, CDR2 ANQGSEA. This CDR3 reads CSVEYPGGAGTGELFF. The CDR3 coding sequence is TGCAGCGTTGAGTACCCGGGGGGCGCCGGCACCGGGGAGCTGTTTTTT.

This clone was seen a handful of times. The junction and the germline gene differ at one end; a read error may be behind it. The chain links TRBV27 to TRBJ2-7, with D uncertain. This CDR3 has 14 residues. Looked up from germline, CDR1 is MNHEY and CDR2 is SMNVEV (reference sequence). The CDR3 region is CASSSGPLSHEQYF. Here the CDR3 DNA reads TGTGCCAGCAGTTCCGGGCCCCTCTCCCACGAGCAGTACTTC.

This clone was seen only a few times. J is TRBJ2-5 and V is TRBV7-6; D is ambiguous. The CDR3 runs to 11 residues. The V gene lost 5 bases and the J gene lost 3 bases, with 4 bases spanning the gap. CDR1 is SGHVS, CDR2 FNYEAQ, per germline. The CDR3 reads CASSIKETQYF. The CDR3 DNA sequence: TGTGCCAGCAGCATAAAAGAGACCCAGTACTTC.